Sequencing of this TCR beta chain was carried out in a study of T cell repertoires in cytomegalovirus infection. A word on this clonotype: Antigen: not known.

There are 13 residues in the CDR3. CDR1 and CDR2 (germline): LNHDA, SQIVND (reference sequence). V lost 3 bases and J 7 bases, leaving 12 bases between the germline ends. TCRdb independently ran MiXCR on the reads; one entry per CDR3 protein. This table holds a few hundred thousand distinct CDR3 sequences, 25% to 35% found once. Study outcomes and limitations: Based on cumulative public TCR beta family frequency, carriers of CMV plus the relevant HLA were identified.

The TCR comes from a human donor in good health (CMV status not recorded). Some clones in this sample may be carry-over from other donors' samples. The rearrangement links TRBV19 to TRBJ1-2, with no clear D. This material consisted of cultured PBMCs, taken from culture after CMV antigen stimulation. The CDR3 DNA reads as TGTGCCAGTAGTATTTTGGGCGTCGGTGGCTACACCTTC. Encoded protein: CASSILGVGGYTF.